What follows is one T cell receptor beta chain and its context. PCR primers comprised 60 Vbeta and 13 Jbeta primers. The repertoire was sequenced with immunoSEQ multiplex PCR; TCRdb's copy has only in-frame clones and lacks some. The sample records around 100,000 clones, less than 80% being singletons. Germline CDR1 is SGHDT and CDR2 is YYEEEE. The CDR3 sequence is 16 residues long. Germline trimming cut 4 bases from V and 7 bases from J; bases unmatched to any gene: 8. The data are from a study of cytomegalovirus exposure and HLA in healthy donors. This receptor was identified in a man aged 25 to 40 in good health and CMV-seropositive. Sequencing input: PBMCs. The J gene is TRBJ1-6, the V gene TRBV5-6, with 10 positions matching TRBD1. The CDR3 DNA sequence: TGTGCCAGCAGCGTAGCGGGACAGGGGATAAATTCACCCCTCCACTTT. Protein product: CASSVAGQGINSPLHF.